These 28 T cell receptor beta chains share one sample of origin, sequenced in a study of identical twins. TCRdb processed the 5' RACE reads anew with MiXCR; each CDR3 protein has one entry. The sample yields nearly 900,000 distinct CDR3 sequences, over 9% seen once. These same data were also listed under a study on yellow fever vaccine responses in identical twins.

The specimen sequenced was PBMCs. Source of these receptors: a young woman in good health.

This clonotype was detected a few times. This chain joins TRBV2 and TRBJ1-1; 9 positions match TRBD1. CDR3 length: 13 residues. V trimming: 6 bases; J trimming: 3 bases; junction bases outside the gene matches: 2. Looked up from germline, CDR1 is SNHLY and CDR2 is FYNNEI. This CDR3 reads CASRGTGYTEAFF. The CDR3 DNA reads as TGTGCCAGCAGGGGGACAGGGTACACTGAAGCTTTCTTT.

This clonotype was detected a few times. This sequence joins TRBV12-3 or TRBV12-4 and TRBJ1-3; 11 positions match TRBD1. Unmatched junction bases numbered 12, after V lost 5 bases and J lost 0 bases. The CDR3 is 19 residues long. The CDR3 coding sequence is TGTGCCAGCAGTCCTAGTGGTGGACAGGGGGCCTACTCTGGAAACACCATATATTTT. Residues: CASSPSGGQGAYSGNTIYF.

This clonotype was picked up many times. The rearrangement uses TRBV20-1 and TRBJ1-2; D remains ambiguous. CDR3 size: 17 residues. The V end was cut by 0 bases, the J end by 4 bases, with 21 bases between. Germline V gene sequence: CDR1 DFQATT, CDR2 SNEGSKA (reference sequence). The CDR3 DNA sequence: TGCAGTGCTAGAGATTTCTGGGAGGCAGTTGTAGGCTATGGCTACACCTTC. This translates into CSARDFWEAVVGYGYTF.

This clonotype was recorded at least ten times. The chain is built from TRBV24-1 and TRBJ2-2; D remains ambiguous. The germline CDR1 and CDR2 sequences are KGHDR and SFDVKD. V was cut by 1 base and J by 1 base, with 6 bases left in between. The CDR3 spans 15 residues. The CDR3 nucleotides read TGTGCCACCAGTGATTTATCCCGGAACACCGGGGAGCTGTTTTTT. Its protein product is CATSDLSRNTGELFF.

The CDR3 bases are TGTGCCAGCAGCTCCTCTCACGGGAGGAGCTGGGAGACCCAGTACTTC. It encodes CASSSSHGRSWETQYF. The chain couples TRBV7-2 to TRBJ2-5, with 7 bases aligning to TRBD2. The J segment lost 5 bases and the V segment lost 4 bases, leaving 13 bases of the junction unmatched. The CDR3 loop spans 16 amino acids. Germline loops: CDR1 SGHTA, CDR2 FQGNSA.

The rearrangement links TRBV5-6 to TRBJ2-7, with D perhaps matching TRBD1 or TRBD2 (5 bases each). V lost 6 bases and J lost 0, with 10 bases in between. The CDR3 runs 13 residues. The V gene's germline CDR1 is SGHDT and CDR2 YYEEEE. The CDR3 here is CASTRDASYEQYF. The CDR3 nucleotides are TGTGCCAGCACCCGGGACGCCTCCTACGAGCAGTACTTC.

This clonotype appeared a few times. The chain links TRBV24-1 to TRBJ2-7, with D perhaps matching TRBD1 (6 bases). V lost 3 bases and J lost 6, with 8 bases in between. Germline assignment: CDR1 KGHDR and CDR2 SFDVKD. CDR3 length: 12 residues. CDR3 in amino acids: CATSDQGREQYF. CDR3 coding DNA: TGTGCCACCAGTGATCAGGGGCGCGAGCAGTACTTC.

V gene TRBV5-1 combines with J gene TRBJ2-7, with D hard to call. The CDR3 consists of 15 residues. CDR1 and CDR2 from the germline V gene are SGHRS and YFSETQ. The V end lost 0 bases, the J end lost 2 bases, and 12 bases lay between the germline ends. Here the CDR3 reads CASSLASSLTYEQYF. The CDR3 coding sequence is TGCGCCAGCAGCTTGGCGTCCTCTCTTACCTACGAGCAGTACTTC. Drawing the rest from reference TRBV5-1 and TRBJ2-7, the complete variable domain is KAGVTQTPRYLIKTRGQQVTLSCSPISGHRSVSWYQQTPGQGLQFLFEYFSETQRNKGNFPGRFSGRQFSNSRSEMNVSTLELGDSALYLCASSLASSLTYEQYFGPGTRLTVT.

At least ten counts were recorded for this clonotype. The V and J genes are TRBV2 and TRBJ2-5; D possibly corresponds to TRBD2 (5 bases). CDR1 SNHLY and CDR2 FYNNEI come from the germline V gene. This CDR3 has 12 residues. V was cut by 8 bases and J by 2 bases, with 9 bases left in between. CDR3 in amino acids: CASGEGQETQYF. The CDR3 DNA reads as TGTGCCAGCGGCGAGGGTCAAGAGACCCAGTACTTC. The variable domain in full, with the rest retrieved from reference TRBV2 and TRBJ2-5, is EPEVTQTPSHQVTQMGQEVILRCVPISNHLYFYWYRQILGQKVEFLVSFYNNEISEKSEIFDDQFSVERPDGSNFTLKIRSTKLEDSAMYFCASGEGQETQYFGPGTRLLVL.

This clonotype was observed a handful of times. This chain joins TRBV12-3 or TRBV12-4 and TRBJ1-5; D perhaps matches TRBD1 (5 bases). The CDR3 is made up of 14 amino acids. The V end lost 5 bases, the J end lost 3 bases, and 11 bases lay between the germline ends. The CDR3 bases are TGTGCCAGCAGTGCAGGGCCCCACAATCAGCCCCAGCATTTT. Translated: CASSAGPHNQPQHF.

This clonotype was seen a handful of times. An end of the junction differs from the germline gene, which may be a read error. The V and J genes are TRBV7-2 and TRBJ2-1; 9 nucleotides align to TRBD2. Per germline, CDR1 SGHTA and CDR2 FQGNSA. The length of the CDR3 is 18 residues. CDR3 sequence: CASSLARLSSGVYNELFF. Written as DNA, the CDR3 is TGTGCCAGCAGCTTAGCGCGATTGTCTAGCGGGGTATACAATGAGCTGTTCTTC.

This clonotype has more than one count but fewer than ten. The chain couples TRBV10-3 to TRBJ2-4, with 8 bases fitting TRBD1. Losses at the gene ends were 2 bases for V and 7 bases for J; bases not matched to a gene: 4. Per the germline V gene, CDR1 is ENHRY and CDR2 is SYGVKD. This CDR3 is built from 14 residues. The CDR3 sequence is CAISEGTGNNIQYF. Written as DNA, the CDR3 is TGTGCCATCAGTGAGGGGACAGGAAACAACATTCAGTACTTC.

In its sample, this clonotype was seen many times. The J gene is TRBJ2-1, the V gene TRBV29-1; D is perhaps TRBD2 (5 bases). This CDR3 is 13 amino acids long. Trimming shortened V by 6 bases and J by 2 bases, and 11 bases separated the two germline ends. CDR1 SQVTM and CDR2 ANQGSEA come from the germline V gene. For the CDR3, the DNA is TGCAGCGTAACCCCGGGAACCTACAATGAGCAGTTCTTC. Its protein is CSVTPGTYNEQFF.

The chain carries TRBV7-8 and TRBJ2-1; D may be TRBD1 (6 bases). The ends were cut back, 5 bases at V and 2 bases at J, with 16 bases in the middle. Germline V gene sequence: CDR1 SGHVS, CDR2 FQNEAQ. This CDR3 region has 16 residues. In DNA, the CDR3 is TGTGCCAGCAGCACGTACAGGGCTGGGACCTACAATGAGCAGTTCTTC. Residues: CASSTYRAGTYNEQFF.

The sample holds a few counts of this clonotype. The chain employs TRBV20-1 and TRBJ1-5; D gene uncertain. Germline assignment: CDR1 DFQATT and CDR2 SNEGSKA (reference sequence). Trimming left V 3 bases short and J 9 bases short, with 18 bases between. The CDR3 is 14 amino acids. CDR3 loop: CSASRSNGGRPQHF. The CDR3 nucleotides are TGCAGTGCTAGTCGATCGAACGGAGGACGGCCCCAGCATTTT.

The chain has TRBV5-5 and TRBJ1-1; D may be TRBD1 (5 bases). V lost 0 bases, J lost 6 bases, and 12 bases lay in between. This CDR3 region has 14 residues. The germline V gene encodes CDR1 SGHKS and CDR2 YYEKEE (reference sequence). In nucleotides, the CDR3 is TGTGCCAGCAGCTTGGGAGTAGGGGTCCCTGAAGCTTTCTTT. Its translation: CASSLGVGVPEAFF.

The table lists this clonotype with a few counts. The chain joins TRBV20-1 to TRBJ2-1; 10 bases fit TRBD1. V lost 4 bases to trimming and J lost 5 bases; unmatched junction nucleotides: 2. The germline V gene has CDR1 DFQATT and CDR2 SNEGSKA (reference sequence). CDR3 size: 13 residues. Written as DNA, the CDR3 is TGCAGTGCTACCGGGACAGGGGACAATGAGCAGTTCTTC. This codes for CSATGTGDNEQFF.

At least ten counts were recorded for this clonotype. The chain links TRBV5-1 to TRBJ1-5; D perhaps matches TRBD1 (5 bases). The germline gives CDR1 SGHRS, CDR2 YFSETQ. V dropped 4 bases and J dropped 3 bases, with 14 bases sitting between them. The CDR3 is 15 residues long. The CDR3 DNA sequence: TGCGCCAGCAGCGGCCGGGACCCTCACAATCAGCCCCAGCATTTT. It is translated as CASSGRDPHNQPQHF. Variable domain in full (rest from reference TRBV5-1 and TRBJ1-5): KAGVTQTPRYLIKTRGQQVTLSCSPISGHRSVSWYQQTPGQGLQFLFEYFSETQRNKGNFPGRFSGRQFSNSRSEMNVSTLELGDSALYLCASSGRDPHNQPQHFGDGTRLSIL.

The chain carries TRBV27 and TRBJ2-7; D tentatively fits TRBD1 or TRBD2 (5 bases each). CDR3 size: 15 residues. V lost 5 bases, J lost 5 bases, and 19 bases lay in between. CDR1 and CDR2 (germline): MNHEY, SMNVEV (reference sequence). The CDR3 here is CASSPKRAGTHEQYV. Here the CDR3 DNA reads TGTGCCAGCAGTCCAAAACGGGCAGGGACGCACGAGCAGTACGTC.

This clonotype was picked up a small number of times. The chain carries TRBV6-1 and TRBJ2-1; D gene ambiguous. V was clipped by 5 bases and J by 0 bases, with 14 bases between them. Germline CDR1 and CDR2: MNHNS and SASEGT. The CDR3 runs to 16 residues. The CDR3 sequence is CASSRFEESSYNEQFF. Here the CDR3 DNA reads TGTGCCAGCAGTCGCTTTGAGGAAAGCTCCTACAATGAGCAGTTCTTC.

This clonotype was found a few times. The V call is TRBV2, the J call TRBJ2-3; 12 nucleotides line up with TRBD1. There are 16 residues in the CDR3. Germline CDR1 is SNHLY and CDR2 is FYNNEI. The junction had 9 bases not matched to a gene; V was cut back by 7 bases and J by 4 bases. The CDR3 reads CASIRDRGRGADTQYF. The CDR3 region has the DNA TGTGCCAGCATCCGGGACAGGGGGCGTGGTGCAGATACGCAGTATTTT.

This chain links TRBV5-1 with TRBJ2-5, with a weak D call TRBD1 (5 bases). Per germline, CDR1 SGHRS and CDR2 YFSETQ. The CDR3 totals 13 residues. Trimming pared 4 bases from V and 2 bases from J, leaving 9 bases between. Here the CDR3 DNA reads TGCGCCAGCAGCAGGGGTCATCAAGAGACCCAGTACTTC. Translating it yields CASSRGHQETQYF.

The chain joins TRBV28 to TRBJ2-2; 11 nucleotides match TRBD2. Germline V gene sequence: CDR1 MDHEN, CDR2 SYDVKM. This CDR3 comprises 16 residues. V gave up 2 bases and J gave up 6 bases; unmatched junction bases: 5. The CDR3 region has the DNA TGTGCCAGCAGTTTACCACTAGCGGGGGTCCCCGGGGAGCTGTTTTTT. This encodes CASSLPLAGVPGELFF.

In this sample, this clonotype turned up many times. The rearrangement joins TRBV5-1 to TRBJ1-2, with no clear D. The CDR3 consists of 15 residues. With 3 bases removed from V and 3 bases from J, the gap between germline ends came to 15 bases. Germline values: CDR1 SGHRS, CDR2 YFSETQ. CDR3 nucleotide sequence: TGCGCCAGCAGCTCTCTGGACCGATGGGACTATGGCTACACCTTC. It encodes CASSSLDRWDYGYTF.

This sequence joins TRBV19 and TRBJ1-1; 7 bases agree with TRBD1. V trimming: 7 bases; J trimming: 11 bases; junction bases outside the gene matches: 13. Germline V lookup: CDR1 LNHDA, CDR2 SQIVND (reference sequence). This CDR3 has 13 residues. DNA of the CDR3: TGTGCCAGTACCGGGACAGCCTCTCTGAAGGCTTTCTTT. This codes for CASTGTASLKAFF.

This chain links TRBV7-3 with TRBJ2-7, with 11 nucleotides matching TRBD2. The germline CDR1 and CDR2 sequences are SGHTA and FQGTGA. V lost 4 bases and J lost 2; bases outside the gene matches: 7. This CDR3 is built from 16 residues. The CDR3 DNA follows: TGTGCCAGCAGCTCCCTCGGTAGCGGGAGGGCCTACGAGCAGTACTTC. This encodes CASSSLGSGRAYEQYF.

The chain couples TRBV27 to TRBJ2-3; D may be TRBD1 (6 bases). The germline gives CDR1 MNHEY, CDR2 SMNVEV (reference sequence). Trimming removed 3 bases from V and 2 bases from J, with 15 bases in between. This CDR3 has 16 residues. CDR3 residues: CASSLDSPYLTDTQYF. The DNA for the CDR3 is TGTGCCAGCAGTTTGGACAGCCCTTATCTCACAGATACGCAGTATTTT.

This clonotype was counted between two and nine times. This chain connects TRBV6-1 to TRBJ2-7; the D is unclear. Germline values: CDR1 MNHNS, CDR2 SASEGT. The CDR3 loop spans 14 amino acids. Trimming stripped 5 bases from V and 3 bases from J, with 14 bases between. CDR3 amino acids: CASSPSLGSYEQYV. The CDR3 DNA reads TGTGCCAGCAGTCCTAGTTTGGGTAGCTACGAGCAGTACGTC.